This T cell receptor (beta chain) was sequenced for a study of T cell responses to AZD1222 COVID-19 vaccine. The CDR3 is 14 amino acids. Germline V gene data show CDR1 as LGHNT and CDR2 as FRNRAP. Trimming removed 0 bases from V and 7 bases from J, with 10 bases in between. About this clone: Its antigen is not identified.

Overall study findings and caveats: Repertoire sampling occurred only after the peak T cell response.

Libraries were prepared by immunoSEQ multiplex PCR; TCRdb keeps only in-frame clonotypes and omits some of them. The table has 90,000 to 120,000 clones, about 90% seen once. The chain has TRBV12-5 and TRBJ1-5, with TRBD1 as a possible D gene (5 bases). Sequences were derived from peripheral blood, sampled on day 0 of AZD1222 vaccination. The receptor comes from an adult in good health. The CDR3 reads CASGLVWGEQPQHF. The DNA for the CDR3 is TGTGCTAGTGGTTTGGTTTGGGGGGAACAGCCCCAGCATTTT.